The clone carrying this T cell receptor (beta chain) was counted a few times. Its specificity is not known. Making the TCR beta libraries involved quantitative 5'-RACE with molecular barcodes. TCRdb ran MiXCR on the 5' RACE reads and lists one entry per CDR3 protein. The data hold under 170,000 distinct CDR3 sequences, with roughly 44% observed a single time. These data come from a study of CD8 T cells in ankylosing spondylitis. V lost 4 bases and J lost 0, with 11 bases in between. The CDR3 consists of 14 residues. Germline-derived CDR1 and CDR2 are SGHKS and YYEKEE (reference sequence). Study results and limitations: Matched ankylosing spondylitis synovial fluid reportedly showed significant enrichment of disease-linked clones.

The sequenced sample consisted of synovial fluid, either unsorted or a sorted T cell fraction (not recorded which). The V gene is TRBV5-5, the J gene TRBJ2-7; maybe TRBD1 (5 bases). This clonotype was sampled from a male donor with ankylosing spondylitis. CDR3 in amino acids: CASSPDILSYEQYF. The DNA for the CDR3 is TGTGCCAGCAGCCCGGACATCCTCTCCTACGAGCAGTACTTC.